The rows below give T cell receptor beta chains drawn from one sample of a study of shared clonotypes between healthy human individuals. Sequencing was performed with immunoSEQ multiplex PCR; in TCRdb, only in-frame clones are kept and a portion is missing. Of about 710,000 clones listed, approximately 72% are singletons. Sequencing used memory CD4+ T cells sorted from blood. These receptors all stem from a woman under 40 in good health. Each CDR3 is given without its conserved first and last residue. Fields, in order: J gene, V gene, CDR3 protein.

>TRBJ1-1|TRBV7-3
ASSKQGLDTEAF
>TRBJ2-7|TRBV5-1
ASSLLAGEVGEQY
>TRBJ1-1|TRBV7-8
ASSLRGQGAMRTEAF
>TRBJ2-1|TRBV11-3
ASSLAGTSYNEQF
>TRBJ2-7|TRBV27
ASSLRPGQGSYEQY
>TRBJ1-2|TRBV25-1
ASSGGTTGGYT
>TRBJ1-3|TRBV7-6
ASSPGQLVDTIY
>TRBJ2-5|TRBV10-3
AISESLGLAGQETQY
>TRBJ2-2|TRBV6-5
ASSYSRTGSTGELF
>TRBJ1-1|TRBV28
ASRAVTGFVLSTEAF
>TRBJ2-3|TRBV2
ASHITRTDTQY
>TRBJ1-2|TRBV14
ASSQDSGTGIYGYT
>TRBJ1-1|TRBV4-1
ASSQVGRGRGDTEAF
>TRBJ1-5|TRBV19
ASSPGTGASQPQH
>TRBJ2-1|TRBV19
ASTLGTNTYNEQF
>TRBJ2-3|TRBV2
ASSERDTQY
>TRBJ1-5|TRBV6-5
ASSSGTGDRPQH
>TRBJ2-2|TRBV18
ASSSITGELF
>-|TRBV28
ASSPTRGYEQY
>TRBJ2-7|TRBV5-1
ASSWGVTYEQY
>TRBJ2-2|TRBV9
ASSVGTSGTGELF
>TRBJ1-4|TRBV7-9
ASSPSGGTEKLF
>TRBJ2-5|TRBV5-1
ASSLQGKGETQY
>TRBJ1-2|TRBV27
ASSPLPRDRGLGYGYT
>TRBJ1-5|TRBV18
ASSRVRTTSNQPQH
>TRBJ2-1|TRBV6-5
ASSYSIAGGPNEQF